This entry describes one T cell receptor beta chain. This sample was taken from a study of blood T cell repertoires in COVID-19. Germline assignment: CDR1 KGHSH and CDR2 LQKENI. The CDR3 totals 16 residues. J lost 4 bases, V lost 6 bases, and 9 bases had no gene match. TCRdb's table, derived via immunoSEQ multiplex PCR, lists solely in-frame clones and lacks some. There are more than 45,000 clones in the sample; about 90% occur only once, and 20% to 25% lies in the top ten. The TCR sequence derives from a woman at least 80 years old with COVID-19, enrolled during active disease. This chain joins TRBV18 and TRBJ2-1; 10 bases fit TRBD2. Input material: peripheral blood. The CDR3 spells CASSPSSGGLYNEQFF. CDR3 nucleotide sequence: TGTGCCAGCTCGCCCTCTAGCGGGGGCCTGTACAATGAGCAGTTCTTC.